Shown below are 26 T cell receptor beta chains from a single sample sequenced in a study of PD-L1 blockade in urothelial cancer. Clones were read by immunoSEQ multiplex PCR, and TCRdb kept only the in-frame ones, dropping some. Among 65,000 to 80,000 clones listed, 80% to 90% were seen once. The material sequenced was PBMCs, taken around atezolizumab (anti-PD-L1) treatment. Source of these receptors: a man in his 70s with urothelial cancer.

The V gene is TRBV11-2, the J gene TRBJ2-1, with D unresolved. The CDR3 is 11 residues long. V lost 7 bases, J lost 9 bases, and 10 bases lay in between. CDR1 is SGHAT and CDR2 is FQNNGV in the germline V gene. CDR3 sequence (DNA): TGTGCCAGCATCTCCCGCGGTGAGCAGTTCTTC. Translated: CASISRGEQFF.

The chain couples TRBV2 to TRBJ2-1, with TRBD2 matching 14 bases. This CDR3 is built from 17 residues. Trimming at V came to 5 bases and at J to 3 bases, leaving 6 bases not matched to a gene. Germline loops: CDR1 SNHLY, CDR2 FYNNEI. The CDR3 protein is CASSYSGLAGVYNEQFF. The CDR3 nucleotides read TGTGCCAGCAGTTACTCGGGACTAGCGGGGGTCTACAATGAGCAGTTCTTC.

The chain recombines TRBV5-8 with TRBJ2-1, with no clear D. V was clipped by 0 bases and J by 15 bases, with 16 bases between them. The CDR3 length is 13 residues. CDR1 and CDR2 from the germline V gene are SGHTS and YDEGEE. The CDR3 DNA follows: TGTGCCAGCAGCTTGGAAAGCACGAGAATCCGGTTCTTC. This codes for CASSLESTRIRFF.

This clone was counted between two and nine times. The chain has TRBV25-1 and TRBJ2-2, with D unresolved. The length of the CDR3 is 11 residues. The germline CDR1 and CDR2 sequences are MGHDK and SYGVNS. With 8 bases removed from V and 5 bases from J, the gap between germline ends came to 6 bases. CDR3 coding DNA: TGTGCCAGCTCCTCTACCGGGGAGCTGTTTTTT. It translates to CASSSTGELFF.

CDR3: CASSLGREREQFF. The CDR3, as DNA: TGCGCCAGCAGCTTGGGGCGGGAAAGGGAGCAGTTCTTC. J is TRBJ2-1 and V is TRBV5-1, with D possibly matching TRBD2 (6 bases). The CDR3 contains 13 residues. Germline CDR1 SGHRS, CDR2 YFSETQ. Trimming stripped 0 bases from V and 10 bases from J, with 11 bases between.

In this sample, this clone turned up once. This sequence joins TRBV10-2 and TRBJ2-1, with D uncertain. Germline assignment: CDR1 WSHSY and CDR2 SAAADI. The CDR3 consists of 13 residues. V lost 3 bases, J lost 7 bases, and 10 bases lay in between. CDR3 loop: CASSDRVPNEQFF. CDR3 sequence (DNA): TGCGCCAGCAGTGACCGGGTCCCGAATGAGCAGTTCTTC.

The rearrangement uses TRBV27 and TRBJ2-2; weak D call: TRBD2 (5 bases). The CDR3 runs 16 residues. Germline V gives CDR1 MNHEY, CDR2 SMNVEV (reference sequence). Trimming removed 3 bases at V and 0 bases at J, with 11 bases between. CDR3 region: CASSFSGLANTGELFF. CDR3 bases: TGTGCCAGCAGTTTCTCAGGACTCGCGAACACCGGGGAGCTGTTTTTT.

V is TRBV19 and J is TRBJ2-7, with 10 bases identical to TRBD2. Unmatched junction bases numbered 5, after V lost 5 bases and J lost 1 base. The CDR3 extends over 15 amino acids. The germline gives CDR1 LNHDA, CDR2 SQIVND (reference sequence). The CDR3 region has the DNA TGTGCCAGTAGTCACGGACTAGCGGAGTCCTACGAGCAGTACTTC. Protein product: CASSHGLAESYEQYF.

The chain has TRBV21-1 and TRBJ2-3; TRBD1, as called in the table, went unchecked against the DNA. TRBV21-1 is recorded as a pseudogene. The CDR3 is 17 amino acids. The CDR3 DNA sequence: TGTGCCAGCAGCAAAAAGCACAGGCCTCAATGCCAAGATACGCAGTATTTT. Protein product: CASSKKHRPQCQDTQYF.

The chain recombines TRBV5-6 with TRBJ2-7; D might be TRBD2 (5 bases). Trimming removed 0 bases at V and 3 bases at J, with 13 bases between. Germline assignment: CDR1 SGHDT and CDR2 YYEEEE. The CDR3 has 15 residues. The CDR3 spells CASSLARSGGYEQYF. The CDR3 bases are TGTGCCAGCAGCTTGGCCCGGAGCGGAGGCTACGAGCAGTACTTC.

CDR3 protein: CASAPRPSAGGNQPQHF. The CDR3 DNA reads as TGCGCCAGCGCTCCTCGTCCATCTGCGGGGGGCAATCAGCCCCAGCATTTT. The chain employs TRBV5-1 and TRBJ1-5, with D maybe TRBD1 (5 bases). Trimming took off 7 bases at V and 2 bases at J, with 22 bases between the two ends. This CDR3 region has 17 residues. The V gene's germline CDR1 is SGHRS and CDR2 YFSETQ.

This clone was observed a few times. V gene TRBV27 combines with J gene TRBJ1-5; 7 bases align to TRBD1. Germline V gene lookup returns CDR1 MNHEY and CDR2 SMNVEV (reference sequence). This CDR3 region has 12 residues. Trimming removed 6 bases from V and 5 bases from J; junction bases left unmatched: 1. CDR3 region: CASSQGDQPQHF. In nucleotides, the CDR3 is TGTGCCAGCAGCCAGGGGGATCAGCCCCAGCATTTT.

V usage is TRBV11-2 and J usage is TRBJ2-3, with 8 bases fitting TRBD2. From germline, CDR1 is SGHAT and CDR2 FQNNGV. V trimming: 1 base; J trimming: 6 bases; junction bases outside the gene matches: 15. This CDR3 contains 18 residues. CDR3 loop: CASSLGLIAGIVSDTQYF. In nucleotides, the CDR3 is TGTGCCAGCAGCTTAGGACTAATAGCGGGAATTGTCTCCGATACGCAGTATTTT.

The rearrangement joins TRBV9 to TRBJ1-1, with 9 nucleotides matching TRBD1. The CDR3 covers 17 residues. Per the germline V gene, CDR1 is SGDLS and CDR2 is YYNGEE. The J segment lost 0 bases and the V segment lost 0 bases, leaving 6 bases of the junction unmatched. In nucleotides, the CDR3 is TGTGCCAGCAGCGTAGTTGGGACAGGGTTCATGAACACTGAAGCTTTCTTT. This codes for CASSVVGTGFMNTEAFF.

The rearrangement uses TRBV18 and TRBJ2-3, with D possibly being TRBD1 (5 bases). The CDR3 consists of 14 residues. Trimming removed 0 bases from V and 5 bases from J, with 9 bases in between. Germline CDR1 and CDR2: KGHSH and LQKENI. Written as DNA, the CDR3 is TGTGCCAGCTCACCACCGACAGTACGAGATACGCAGTATTTT. This encodes CASSPPTVRDTQYF.

The chain links TRBV5-8 to TRBJ1-4, with D uncertain. The V end lost 4 bases, the J end lost 13 bases, and 14 bases lay between the germline ends. The CDR3 contains 12 residues. Germline V lookup: CDR1 SGHTS, CDR2 YDEGEE. CDR3 amino acids: CASSPDFVGLFF. CDR3 in DNA: TGTGCCAGCAGCCCGGACTTTGTAGGACTGTTTTTT.

The chain carries TRBV19 and TRBJ2-5; 11 bases are shared with TRBD1. The CDR3 totals 15 residues. Losses at the gene ends were 5 bases for V and 4 bases for J; bases not matched to a gene: 6. CDR1 and CDR2 from the germline V gene are LNHDA and SQIVND (reference sequence). The CDR3 coding sequence is TGTGCCAGTAGTGTCGGACAGGGGGCCGGAGAGACCCAGTACTTC. Translation: CASSVGQGAGETQYF.

This chain connects TRBV7-8 to TRBJ2-7; 10 bases match TRBD2. This CDR3 spans 17 amino acids. Germline assignment: CDR1 SGHVS and CDR2 FQNEAQ. J lost 4 bases, V lost 3 bases, and 12 bases had no gene match. The CDR3 sequence: CASSLALSSGSRYEQYF. CDR3 DNA: TGTGCCAGCAGCTTGGCGCTCTCTAGCGGGAGTCGGTACGAGCAGTACTTC.

The gene calls are TRBV7-9 and TRBJ1-4; TRBD1 is a possible D gene (6 bases). The CDR3 is made up of 15 amino acids. Looked up from germline, CDR1 is SEHNR and CDR2 is FQNEAQ (reference sequence). V lost 1 base, J lost 3 bases, and 9 bases lay in between. In DNA, the CDR3 is TGTGCCAGCAGCTTAGATGCAGGGGCTAATGAAAAACTGTTTTTT. It translates to CASSLDAGANEKLFF.

This rearrangement joins TRBV5-5 to TRBJ1-2, with 7 bases identical to TRBD1. CDR1 is SGHKS and CDR2 is YYEKEE in the germline V gene (reference sequence). The length of the CDR3 is 15 residues. Losses at the gene ends were 4 bases for V and 0 bases for J; bases not matched to a gene: 6. CDR3 DNA sequence: TGTGCCAGCAGCCCCGACAGGGTCGCTAACTATGGCTACACCTTC. Its translation: CASSPDRVANYGYTF.

This clone was seen a few times. This same CDR3 is encoded by further DNA sequences in the sample. Here the CDR3 DNA reads TGTGCCAGCAGTTTATCGGGTGGGCAGGGTAGCAATCAGCCCCAGCATTTT. Amino acid sequence: CASSLSGGQGSNQPQHF. The rearrangement joins TRBV27 to TRBJ1-5, with D perhaps matching TRBD1 (5 bases). The CDR3 consists of 17 residues. V was trimmed by 0 bases and J by 0 bases, leaving 12 bases between them. Germline assignment: CDR1 MNHEY and CDR2 SMNVEV (reference sequence).

The J gene is TRBJ2-7, the V gene TRBV5-1; 7 bases align to TRBD1. V trimming: 1 base; J trimming: 0 bases; junction bases outside the gene matches: 7. CDR1 is SGHRS and CDR2 is YFSETQ in the germline V gene. The CDR3 extends over 16 amino acids. The DNA of the CDR3 is TGCGCCAGCAGCTTGTATCTGGGACAGAACTCCTACGAGCAGTACTTC. It translates to CASSLYLGQNSYEQYF.

This rearrangement joins TRBV11-2 to TRBJ2-7, with 8 bases lining up with TRBD2. From germline, CDR1 is SGHAT and CDR2 FQNNGV. The CDR3 runs to 14 residues. V lost 2 bases to trimming and J lost 4 bases; unmatched junction nucleotides: 4. The DNA of the CDR3 is TGTGCCAGCAGCTTAAGCGGGGGCTCGTACGAGCAGTACTTC. This sequence encodes CASSLSGGSYEQYF.

The CDR3 spells CASSPTGPTGELFF. For the CDR3, the DNA is TGTGCCAGCAGCCCTACAGGTCCCACCGGGGAGCTGTTTTTT. V and J are TRBV7-7 and TRBJ2-2, with D tentatively TRBD1 (5 bases). The CDR3 covers 14 residues. Looked up from germline, CDR1 is SSHAT and CDR2 is FNYEAQ (reference sequence). The germline V and J ends were trimmed by 5 bases and 4 bases, with 11 bases remaining between them.

The CDR3 region is CASSLGGRHGEQYF. The CDR3 bases are TGTGCCAGCAGCTTGGGGGGGAGGCACGGCGAGCAGTACTTC. V is TRBV5-6 and J is TRBJ2-7; tentatively, D is TRBD2 (6 bases). This CDR3 has 14 residues. V lost 0 bases, J lost 6 bases, and 13 bases lay in between. Germline CDR1 SGHDT, CDR2 YYEEEE.

This sequence joins TRBV6-5 and TRBJ1-2; 8 bases match TRBD1. The CDR3 runs 13 residues. J was trimmed by 1 base and V by 5 bases; bases with no gene match: 0. CDR1 and CDR2 from the germline V gene are MNHEY and SVGAGI. The CDR3 DNA follows: TGTGCCAGCAGTGGACAGGGTAACTATGGCTACACCTTC. Protein: CASSGQGNYGYTF.